This TCR beta chain was recovered during a study of T-cell reconstitution after alpha-beta-depleted transplantation in children. Overall study findings and caveats: Where some patients showed high TCRbeta diversity at day 60, it came from recipient T cells and thymic progenitors that had survived. Reported findings indicate that, about two months after transplant, alpha-beta T cells came from several hundred expanded clones, which were derived from non-depleted graft cells. The main origin of T-cell counts and diversity one year after transplant was newly produced T cells.

TCRbeta library construction was performed incorporating unique molecular identifiers. TCRdb used MiXCR to reprocess the PCR reads, holding one entry per CDR3 protein. The sample has 330,000 or so distinct CDR3 sequences; 10% are singletons. Turning to this clonotype: Its antigen remains unknown.

The clonotype comes from a boy under three years old with acute myeloid leukemia, due to receive a stem cell transplant. The input for sequencing was PBMCs, taken before TCRalphabeta/CD19-depleted stem cell transplant.

The CDR3 sequence is CATSRDRDGNYNEQFF. The CDR3 bases are TGTGCCACCAGCAGAGATCGGGACGGGAATTACAATGAGCAGTTCTTC. The J gene is TRBJ2-1, the V gene TRBV15, with D tentatively TRBD1 or TRBD2 (5 bases each). This CDR3 region has 16 residues. V shed 0 bases and J shed 4 bases, with 13 bases lying between them. CDR1 and CDR2 from the germline V gene are LNHNV and YYDKDF (reference sequence).